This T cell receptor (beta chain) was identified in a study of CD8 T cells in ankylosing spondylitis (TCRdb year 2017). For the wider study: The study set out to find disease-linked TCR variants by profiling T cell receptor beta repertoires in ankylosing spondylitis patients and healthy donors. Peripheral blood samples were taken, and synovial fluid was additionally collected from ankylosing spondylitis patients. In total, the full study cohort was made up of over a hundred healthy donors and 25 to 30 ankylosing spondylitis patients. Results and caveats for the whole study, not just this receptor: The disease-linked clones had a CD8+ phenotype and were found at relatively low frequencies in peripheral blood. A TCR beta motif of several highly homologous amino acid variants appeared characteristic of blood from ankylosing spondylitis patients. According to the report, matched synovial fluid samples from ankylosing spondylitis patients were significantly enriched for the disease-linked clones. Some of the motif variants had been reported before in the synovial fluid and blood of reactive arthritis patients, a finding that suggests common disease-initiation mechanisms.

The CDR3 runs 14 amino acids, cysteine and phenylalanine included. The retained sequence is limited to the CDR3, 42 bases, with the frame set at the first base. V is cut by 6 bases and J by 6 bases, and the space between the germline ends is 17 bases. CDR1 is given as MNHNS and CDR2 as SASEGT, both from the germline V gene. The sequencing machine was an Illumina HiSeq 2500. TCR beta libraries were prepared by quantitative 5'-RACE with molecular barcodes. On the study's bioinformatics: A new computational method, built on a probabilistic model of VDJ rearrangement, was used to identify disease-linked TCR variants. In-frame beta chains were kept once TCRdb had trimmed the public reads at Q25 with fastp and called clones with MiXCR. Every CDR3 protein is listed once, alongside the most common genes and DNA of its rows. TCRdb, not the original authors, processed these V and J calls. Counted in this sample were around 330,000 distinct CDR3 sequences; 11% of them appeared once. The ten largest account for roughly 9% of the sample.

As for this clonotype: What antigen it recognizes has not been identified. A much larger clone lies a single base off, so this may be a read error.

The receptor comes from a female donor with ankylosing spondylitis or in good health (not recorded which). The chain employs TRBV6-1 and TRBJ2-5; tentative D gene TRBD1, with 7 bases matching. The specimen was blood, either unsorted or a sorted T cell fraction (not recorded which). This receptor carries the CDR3 CASRPGQEGKTQYF. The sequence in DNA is TGTGCCAGCAGACCCGGACAGGAGGGGAAGACCCAGTACTTC.